This T cell receptor (beta chain) was sequenced during a study of regulatory T cells in long-lasting Graves disease. This clonotype appeared many times. The sample's time point: newly diagnosed GD, antithyroid drugs for less than 3 months. Extracted RNA from PBMCs served as the source of the TCR library. V was clipped by 2 bases and J by 5 bases, with 7 bases between them. The V gene's germline CDR1 is MNHEY and CDR2 SMNVEV (reference sequence). The CDR3 extends over 13 amino acids. Both iRepertoire HTBI primers and Arm-PCR of CDR3 regions were used to build the TCR beta libraries. Using its own MiXCR run on the multiplex PCR reads, TCRdb lists one record per CDR3 protein. This table holds 600,000 to 650,000 distinct CDR3 sequences, around 17% found once. The same data also contributed to another study, on T cells in Graves' hyperthyroidism and ophthalmopathy. That paper notes: HTBI primers were used for first-round RT-PCR of the TCR CDR3.

Sample: peripheral blood mononuclear cells (PBMCs), taken at new diagnosis, from a patient treated with antithyroid drugs. The receptor was derived from a woman in her thirties with Graves disease. V is TRBV27 and J is TRBJ2-1; D gene ambiguous. The CDR3 here is CASSLGQHNEQFF. The CDR3 DNA sequence: TGTGCCAGCAGTTTAGGTCAGCACAATGAGCAGTTCTTC.